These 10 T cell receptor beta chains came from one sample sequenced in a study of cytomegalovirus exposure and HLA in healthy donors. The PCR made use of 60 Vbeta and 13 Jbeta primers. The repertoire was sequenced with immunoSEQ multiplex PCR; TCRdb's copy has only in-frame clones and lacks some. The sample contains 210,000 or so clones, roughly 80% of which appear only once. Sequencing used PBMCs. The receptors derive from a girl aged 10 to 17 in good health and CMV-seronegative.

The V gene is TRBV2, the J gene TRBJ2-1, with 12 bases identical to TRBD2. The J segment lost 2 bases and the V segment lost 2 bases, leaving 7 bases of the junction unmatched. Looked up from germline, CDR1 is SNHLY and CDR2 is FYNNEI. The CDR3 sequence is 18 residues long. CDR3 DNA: TGTGCCAGCAGTGAAAGACTAGCGGGGGCCAAACCCTACAATGAGCAGTTCTTC. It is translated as CASSERLAGAKPYNEQFF.

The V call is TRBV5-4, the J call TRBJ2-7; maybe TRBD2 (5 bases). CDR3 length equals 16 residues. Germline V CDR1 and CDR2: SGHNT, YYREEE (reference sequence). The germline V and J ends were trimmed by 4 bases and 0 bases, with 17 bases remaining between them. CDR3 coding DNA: TGTGCCAGCAGCAGGGAAGCGGCCACAAGCTCCTACGAGCAGTACTTC. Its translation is CASSREAATSSYEQYF.

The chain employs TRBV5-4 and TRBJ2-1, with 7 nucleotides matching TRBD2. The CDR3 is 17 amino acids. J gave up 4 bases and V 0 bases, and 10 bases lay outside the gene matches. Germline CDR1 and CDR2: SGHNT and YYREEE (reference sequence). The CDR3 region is CASSLAAGSGGYNEQFF. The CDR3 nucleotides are TGTGCCAGCAGCTTGGCCGCGGGCTCCGGGGGGTACAATGAGCAGTTCTTC.

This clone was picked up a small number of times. Here the CDR3 DNA reads TGTGCCAGCAGAATAAGGAGGAACACCGGGGAGCTGTTTTTT. Its translation is CASRIRRNTGELFF. The J gene is TRBJ2-2, the V gene TRBV11-3; D not resolved. CDR3 length equals 14 residues. V gave up 6 bases and J gave up 1 base, with 9 bases separating them. CDR1 and CDR2 (germline): SGHNT, YENEEA.

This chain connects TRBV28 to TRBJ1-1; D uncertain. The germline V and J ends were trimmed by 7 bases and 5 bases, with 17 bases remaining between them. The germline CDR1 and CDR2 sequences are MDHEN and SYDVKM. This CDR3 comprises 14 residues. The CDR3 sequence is CASTDSGAGTEAFF. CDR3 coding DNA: TGTGCCAGCACCGATAGTGGAGCGGGGACTGAAGCTTTCTTT.

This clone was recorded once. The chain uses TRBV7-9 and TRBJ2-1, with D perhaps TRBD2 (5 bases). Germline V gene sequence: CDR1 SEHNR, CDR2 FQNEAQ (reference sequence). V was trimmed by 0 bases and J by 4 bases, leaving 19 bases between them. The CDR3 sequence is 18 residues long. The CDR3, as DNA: TGTGCCAGCAGCTTAGCCCGCATGGGGTTCGGGGTTTACAATGAGCAGTTCTTC. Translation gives CASSLARMGFGVYNEQFF.

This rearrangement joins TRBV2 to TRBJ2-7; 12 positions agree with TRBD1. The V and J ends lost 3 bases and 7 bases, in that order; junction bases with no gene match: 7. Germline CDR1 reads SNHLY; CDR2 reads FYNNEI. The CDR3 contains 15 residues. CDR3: CASSDGTGGKGEQYF. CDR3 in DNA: TGTGCCAGCAGTGACGGGACAGGGGGCAAAGGAGAGCAGTACTTC.

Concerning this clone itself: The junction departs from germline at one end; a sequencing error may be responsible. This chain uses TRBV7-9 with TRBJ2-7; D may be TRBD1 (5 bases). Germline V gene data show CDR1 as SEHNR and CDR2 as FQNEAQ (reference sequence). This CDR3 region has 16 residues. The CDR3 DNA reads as TGTTCCAGCAGCTTAGCCGGACAAGACAGTACCTACGAGCAGTACTTC. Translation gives CSSSLAGQDSTYEQYF.

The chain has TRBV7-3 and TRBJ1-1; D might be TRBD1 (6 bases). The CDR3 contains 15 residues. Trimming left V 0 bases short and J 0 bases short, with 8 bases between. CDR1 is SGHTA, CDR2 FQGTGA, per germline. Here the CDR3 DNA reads TGTGCCAGCAGCTTAACTGGACAGTTGAACACTGAAGCTTTCTTT. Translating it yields CASSLTGQLNTEAFF.

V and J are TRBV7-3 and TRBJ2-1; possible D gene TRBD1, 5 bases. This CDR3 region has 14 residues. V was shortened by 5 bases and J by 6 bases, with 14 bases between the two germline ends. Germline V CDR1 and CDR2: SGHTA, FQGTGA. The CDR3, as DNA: TGTGCCAGCAGCAAGGACCGAAGGGGCAATGAGCAGTTCTTC. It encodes CASSKDRRGNEQFF.